This record concerns one TCR beta chain sequence. The clone's antigen remains unknown. No much larger clonotype is one base removed from it; base qualities were not supplied. The CDR3 runs 13 amino acids, cysteine and phenylalanine included. Solely the CDR3 DNA is kept, with 39 bases framed from the first base. V lost 0 bases and J lost 4 bases, and the count of bases not matched to a germline gene is 0. The CDR1 and CDR2 encoded by the germline V gene are SGHRS and YFSETQ. The sample comes from a study of T cell repertoires in ileal Crohn's disease (dated by TCRdb to between 2019 and 2020). In the study overall: Median disease duration was approximately 8 years, and 35% of patients were identified as active smokers at the time of surgery. All patients had surgery for a complication: stricturing disease in around 60% and penetrating disease in roughly 40%. About half of the patients received postoperative therapy: ten to eleven received thiopurines and roughly 19 received anti-TNF agents. M6 samples were neoterminal ileum biopsies taken at postoperative colonoscopy. A prospective multicentre cohort supplied the 55 or so Crohn's disease patients whose TCR repertoires were analysed. The study ran alongside a multicentre cohort designed to identify predictors of early endoscopic recurrence after ileocolonic resection. Endoscopic postoperative recurrence was defined by a Rutgeerts score above i0. A total of some 150 mucosal samples from around 57 patients were sequenced, collected from several sites on the surgical specimen and at postoperative endoscopy.

Read against the paper, the sample's time point label means: neoterminal ileum biopsy at postoperative endoscopy, about 6 months after surgery. To be eligible, patients had to be adults with ileal or ileocolonic Crohn's disease and an indication for ileocolonic resection. Whole ileal mucosal biopsies were stored frozen at -80°C before DNA extraction. Genomic DNA was isolated from frozen whole biopsies using a TRizol-based method, and the DNA was quantified with a NanoDrop 2000 spectrophotometer. Five hundred nanograms of biopsy DNA per sample were submitted for commercial TCRB immunosequencing. Adaptive Biotechnology amplified the CDR3 regions from genomic DNA with a two-step multiplex PCR designed to control amplification bias. Primers for every V and J gene segment were used in the first PCR, and barcodes and Illumina adapters were added in the second PCR. An Illumina instrument was used to sequence the CDR3 libraries. The study's own analysis went as follows. Analysis combined the vendor-provided pipelines with custom analysis of raw data in R/Bioconductor under R version 3.3.0. Clonality, which ranges from 0 to 1, was calculated as the inverse of the normalised Shannon entropy across all productive clones. The repertoire share taken up by the top 100 clones defined high-frequency clones, and only clones that passed a 95% confidence test were kept. The Simpson index measured repertoire diversity, and the Morisita-Horn index measured overlap between samples. Imported from immuneACCESS, the table was reduced by TCRdb to in-frame sequences with V and J called. These copies leave out some clones; in studies compared against another copy, an unresolved V gene accounts for under half, and the cause of the remainder is not known. V, J and clone size reflect that table, while D and trimming were determined from the DNA. Present in this sample are about 59,000 clones, roughly nine tenths of which were seen just once. Around 2.1% of the sample is in the top ten clones.

What the study reported, not specific to this receptor: Postoperative endoscopy was performed at varying times within the first year after surgery, with a median delay of approximately seven months. Only a subgroup of patients, of unstated size, had mucosal CD4 and CD8 T cells sorted and sequenced. A significantly higher proportion of clonal expansions was observed in active smokers at surgery than in non-smokers (approximately 28% vs 17%, p=0.02). Endoscopic recurrence was found to be associated with higher high-frequency clone percentages at surgery, and recurrence was observed in all patients with clonality above 26.8% (18/57). More high-frequency clones were carried by sorted CD8 T cells than by CD4 T cells, suggesting that mucosal expansions were mainly CD8.

The sequence is built from TRBV5-1 and TRBJ1-2; 7 nucleotides in the junction match TRBD1. What was sequenced was ileal tissue. The sequence came from an adult with Crohn's disease. The bases read TGCGCCAGCAGCTTGGGGGACAGCTATGGCTACACCTTC. Its translation reads: CASSLGDSYGYTF.